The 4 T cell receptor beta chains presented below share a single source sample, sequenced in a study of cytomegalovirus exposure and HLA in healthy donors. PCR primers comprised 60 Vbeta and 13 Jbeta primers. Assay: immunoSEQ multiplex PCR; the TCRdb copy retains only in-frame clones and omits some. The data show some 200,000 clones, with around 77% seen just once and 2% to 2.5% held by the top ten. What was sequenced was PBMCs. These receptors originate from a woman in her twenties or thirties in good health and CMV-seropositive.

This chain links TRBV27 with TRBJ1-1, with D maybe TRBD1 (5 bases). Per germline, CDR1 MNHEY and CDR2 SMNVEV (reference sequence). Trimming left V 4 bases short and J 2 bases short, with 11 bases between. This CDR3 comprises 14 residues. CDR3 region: CASSSGRTNTEAFF. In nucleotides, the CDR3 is TGTGCCAGCAGTTCCGGTCGGACAAACACTGAAGCTTTCTTT.

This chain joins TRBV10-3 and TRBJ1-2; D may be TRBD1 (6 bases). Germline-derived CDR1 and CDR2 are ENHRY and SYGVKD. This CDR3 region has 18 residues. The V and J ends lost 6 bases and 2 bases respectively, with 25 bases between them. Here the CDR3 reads CAISAGRGGAVTNYGYTF. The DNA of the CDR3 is TGTGCCATCAGCGCAGGGAGGGGGGGGGCTGTTACGAACTATGGCTACACCTTC.

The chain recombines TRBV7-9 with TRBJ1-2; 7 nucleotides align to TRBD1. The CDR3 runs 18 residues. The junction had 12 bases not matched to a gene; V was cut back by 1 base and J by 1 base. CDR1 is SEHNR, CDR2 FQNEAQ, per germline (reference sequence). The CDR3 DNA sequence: TGTGCCAGCAGCTTAGTCCCGAAAGACAGGGAGAGTAACTATGGCTACACCTTC. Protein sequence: CASSLVPKDRESNYGYTF.

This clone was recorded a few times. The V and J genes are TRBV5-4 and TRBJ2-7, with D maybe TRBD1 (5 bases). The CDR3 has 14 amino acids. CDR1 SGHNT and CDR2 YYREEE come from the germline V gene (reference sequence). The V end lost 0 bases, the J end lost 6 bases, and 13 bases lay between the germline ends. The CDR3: CASSLGGRTSEQYF. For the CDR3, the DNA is TGTGCCAGCAGCTTGGGTGGCAGGACAAGCGAGCAGTACTTC.